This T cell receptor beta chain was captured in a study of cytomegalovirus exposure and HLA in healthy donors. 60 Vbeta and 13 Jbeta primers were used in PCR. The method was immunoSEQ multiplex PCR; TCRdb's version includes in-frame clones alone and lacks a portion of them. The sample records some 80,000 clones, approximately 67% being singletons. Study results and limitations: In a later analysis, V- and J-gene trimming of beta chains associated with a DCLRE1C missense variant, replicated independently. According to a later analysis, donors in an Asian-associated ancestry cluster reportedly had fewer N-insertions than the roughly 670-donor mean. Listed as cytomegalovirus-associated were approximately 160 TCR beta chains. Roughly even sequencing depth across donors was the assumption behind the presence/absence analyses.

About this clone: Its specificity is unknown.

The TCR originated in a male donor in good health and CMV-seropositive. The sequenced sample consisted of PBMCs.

CDR3 in DNA: TGTGCCATCAGCGACAGGGAAGGCAATAATTCACCCCTCCACTTT. As protein: CAISDREGNNSPLHF. The chain joins TRBV10-3 to TRBJ1-6, with 7 bases lining up with TRBD1. The CDR3 totals 15 residues. The V gene's germline CDR1 is ENHRY and CDR2 SYGVKD. V trimming: 6 bases; J trimming: 5 bases; junction bases outside the gene matches: 7.